The 26 T cell receptor beta chains below all came from one sample that was sequenced in a study of CD8 T cells in Susac syndrome (dated by TCRdb to the late 2010s). The library was prepared using the immunoSEQ multiplex PCR assay. RNA was extracted using the RNeasy kit, and roughly 0.5 to 1 ug of the RNA was reverse transcribed with random hexamers. The public reads were reanalyzed by TCRdb: fastp trimming at Q25, MiXCR alignment, in-frame beta chains only. A single entry per CDR3 protein holds the most common genes and DNA from its merged rows. The sample includes over 100,000 distinct CDR3 sequences, with 85% to 95% observed a single time. Around 0.12% of the sample belongs to the ten largest clones. Sequences were obtained from CD8+ T cells from PBMCs. Every receptor here comes from a human donor in good health.

This clonotype was counted once. The chain employs TRBV7-2 and TRBJ2-7; 7 positions match TRBD2. Unmatched junction bases numbered 7, after V lost 5 bases and J lost 0 bases. The CDR3 loop spans 15 amino acids. CDR1 is SGHTA, CDR2 FQGNSA, per germline. The CDR3 spells CASSLIAGNSYEQYF. CDR3 DNA sequence: TGTGCCAGCAGCCTTATAGCGGGCAACTCCTACGAGCAGTACTTC.

The rearrangement joins TRBV15 to TRBJ2-6; D uncertain. Germline loops: CDR1 LNHNV, CDR2 YYDKDF (reference sequence). CDR3 size: 15 residues. Deletions cut 3 bases from V and 4 bases from J, with 10 bases between. In DNA, the CDR3 is TGTGCCACCAGCAGGGGCAACCCCGGGGCCAACGTCCTGACTTTC. Translating gives CATSRGNPGANVLTF.

The rearrangement uses TRBV27 and TRBJ2-6; D is undetermined. The CDR3 length is 16 residues. V dropped 0 bases and J dropped 0 bases, with 6 bases sitting between them. CDR1 and CDR2 from the germline V gene are MNHEY and SMNVEV (reference sequence). The CDR3 DNA sequence: TGTGCCAGCAGTTTATCATCCGCCTCTGGGGCCAACGTCCTGACTTTC. It is translated as CASSLSSASGANVLTF.

This clonotype was seen a single time. The V gene is TRBV14, the J gene TRBJ2-1; D uncertain. Trimming shortened V by 1 base and J by 4 bases, and 11 bases separated the two germline ends. The V gene's germline CDR1 is SGHDN and CDR2 FVKESK. The CDR3 is 15 residues long. In DNA form, the CDR3 reads TGTGCCAGCAGCCAAGTCATGCTTGGGTACAATGAGCAGTTCTTC. Residues: CASSQVMLGYNEQFF.

Only one count was recorded for this clonotype. The gene calls are TRBV5-6 and TRBJ2-7; 10 positions match TRBD2. The junction had 4 bases not matched to a gene; V was cut back by 4 bases and J by 3 bases. This CDR3 has 14 amino acids. The germline gives CDR1 SGHDT, CDR2 YYEEEE. CDR3 region: CASSPRTSGYEQYF. The DNA of the CDR3 is TGTGCCAGCAGCCCCAGGACTAGCGGCTACGAGCAGTACTTC.

This clonotype was detected only once. The chain has TRBV2 and TRBJ2-7, with D unclear. Germline values: CDR1 SNHLY, CDR2 FYNNEI. This CDR3 contains 15 residues. V dropped 2 bases and J dropped 4 bases, with 15 bases sitting between them. CDR3 in amino acids: CASSERARIGYEQYF. The CDR3 coding sequence is TGTGCCAGCAGTGAAAGGGCTAGAATCGGGTACGAGCAGTACTTC.

V is TRBV20-1 and J is TRBJ1-1, with 8 bases matching TRBD1. The CDR3 length is 13 residues. Germline V gene lookup returns CDR1 DFQATT and CDR2 SNEGSKA (reference sequence). V was clipped by 6 bases and J by 1 base; unmatched bases: 4. CDR3 coding DNA: TGCAGTGCGTCCGGGACAGGGAACACTGAAGCTTTCTTT. Its protein product is CSASGTGNTEAFF.

V and J are TRBV7-2 and TRBJ1-5, with 8 bases identical to TRBD1. The CDR3 is 16 amino acids. V gave up 5 bases and J gave up 4 bases; unmatched junction bases: 10. CDR1 SGHTA and CDR2 FQGNSA come from the germline V gene. In DNA, the CDR3 is TGTGCCAGCAGCGAACTAACAGGGGGGAGTAATCAGCCCCAGCATTTT. Protein sequence: CASSELTGGSNQPQHF.

The chain recombines TRBV5-1 with TRBJ2-7; TRBD2 aligns across 9 bases. This CDR3 region has 15 residues. V dropped 4 bases and J dropped 7; count of bases not matched to a gene: 12. Germline V lookup: CDR1 SGHRS, CDR2 YFSETQ. The CDR3 DNA is TGCGCCAGCAGCCCCGTAGCGGGGGCCCCAGGGGAGCAGTACTTC. This sequence encodes CASSPVAGAPGEQYF. Full variable domain (outside the CDR3, taken from reference TRBV5-1 and TRBJ2-7): KAGVTQTPRYLIKTRGQQVTLSCSPISGHRSVSWYQQTPGQGLQFLFEYFSETQRNKGNFPGRFSGRQFSNSRSEMNVSTLELGDSALYLCASSPVAGAPGEQYFGPGTRLTVT.

This clonotype came up once. V is TRBV5-1 and J is TRBJ2-7, with D uncertain. V was pared by 4 bases and J by 4 bases, with 15 bases between. The CDR3 runs to 14 residues. CDR1 SGHRS and CDR2 YFSETQ come from the germline V gene. CDR3: CASSGSGAHYEQYF. The CDR3 coding sequence is TGCGCCAGCAGCGGCTCCGGAGCCCATTACGAGCAGTACTTC.

V is TRBV5-4 and J is TRBJ2-2; 15 bases are a match to TRBD2. Germline-derived CDR1 and CDR2 are SGHNT and YYREEE (reference sequence). The CDR3 extends over 18 amino acids. J was trimmed by 4 bases and V by 4 bases; bases with no gene match: 8. This CDR3 reads CASSPRTSGRVATGELFF. Here the CDR3 DNA reads TGTGCCAGCAGCCCGCGGACTAGCGGGAGGGTGGCCACCGGGGAGCTGTTTTTT. The full variable domain, completed using reference TRBV5-4 and TRBJ2-2, is ETGVTQSPTHLIKTRGQQVTLRCSSQSGHNTVSWYQQALGQGPQFIFQYYREEENGRGNFPPRFSGLQFPNYSSELNVNALELDDSALYLCASSPRTSGRVATGELFFGEGSRLTVL.

This chain uses TRBV5-4 with TRBJ1-1; 7 bases fit TRBD1. The germline gives CDR1 SGHNT, CDR2 YYREEE (reference sequence). The junction had 5 bases not matched to a gene; V was cut back by 6 bases and J by 0 bases. The CDR3 has 14 amino acids. This CDR3 is CASTLQGMNTEAFF. In nucleotides, the CDR3 is TGTGCCAGCACCCTACAGGGGATGAACACTGAAGCTTTCTTT.

CDR3 DNA: TGCGCCAGCAGCCGAGCCAGGGGCACTGAAGCTTTCTTT. Encoded protein: CASSRARGTEAFF. The chain employs TRBV4-3 and TRBJ1-1, with D tentatively TRBD1 (6 bases). The ends were cut back, 4 bases at V and 4 bases at J, with 10 bases in the middle. The CDR3 consists of 13 residues. CDR1 LGHNA and CDR2 YSLEER come from the germline V gene.

The chain combines TRBV5-4 with TRBJ2-3; the D gene is possibly TRBD1 (5 bases). Germline CDR1 SGHNT, CDR2 YYREEE (reference sequence). Trimming cost V 5 bases and J 2 bases, with 9 bases left between them. CDR3 length: 13 residues. CDR3 loop: CASRGPSTDTQYF. The CDR3 region has the DNA TGTGCCAGCAGGGGGCCTTCCACAGATACGCAGTATTTT.

This clonotype was counted once. V is TRBV5-6 and J is TRBJ2-3; TRBD2 aligns across 10 bases. Germline loops: CDR1 SGHDT, CDR2 YYEEEE. The CDR3 has 16 residues. V was pared by 2 bases and J by 3 bases, with 6 bases of the junction left unmatched. The DNA of the CDR3 is TGTGCCAGCAGCTTCAAGCGGGAGGGACCTACAGATACGCAGTATTTT. It codes for CASSFKREGPTDTQYF.

The chain combines TRBV2 with TRBJ2-2; no reliable D call. Germline V gene data show CDR1 as SNHLY and CDR2 as FYNNEI. V lost 4 bases and J lost 0, with 9 bases in between. The CDR3 length is 15 residues. The CDR3 region is CASSVRQANTGELFF. CDR3 coding DNA: TGTGCCAGCAGTGTTCGGCAGGCGAACACCGGGGAGCTGTTTTTT.

This chain links TRBV3-1 with TRBJ2-3; D remains unclear. Per the germline V gene, CDR1 is LGHDT and CDR2 is YNNKEL (reference sequence). This CDR3 contains 16 residues. The V end lost 5 bases, the J end lost 2 bases, and 17 bases lay between the germline ends. The CDR3 sequence is CASSSRTRAVTDTQYF. CDR3 DNA: TGTGCCAGCAGCTCCCGGACCCGGGCGGTCACAGATACGCAGTATTTT.

The CDR3 DNA reads TGTGCCAGCAGCCCTCCCGGGACAGGGGGCAGGTACGAGCAGTACTTC. Translation: CASSPPGTGGRYEQYF. The V and J genes are TRBV14 and TRBJ2-7; TRBD1 matches 12 bases. The germline gives CDR1 SGHDN, CDR2 FVKESK. The CDR3 has 16 residues. The V gene end was trimmed by 4 bases and the J gene end by 4 bases; junction bases not matched to a gene: 8.

The chain employs TRBV6-6 and TRBJ2-7; the D gene is possibly TRBD2 (7 bases). V was cut by 2 bases and J by 5 bases, with 13 bases left in between. This CDR3 region has 14 residues. Per the germline V gene, CDR1 is MNHNY and CDR2 is SVGAGI (reference sequence). The CDR3 sequence: CASSYRGGGDEQYF. The CDR3 DNA follows: TGTGCCAGCAGTTACCGGGGCGGGGGCGACGAGCAGTACTTC.

There are a few counts of this clonotype. For the CDR3, the DNA is TGTGCCAGCAGCTTAGTGGACAGGGGGCAAGCTTTCTTT. This encodes CASSLVDRGQAFF. The chain uses TRBV7-2 and TRBJ1-1; 11 bases fit TRBD1. Looked up from germline, CDR1 is SGHTA and CDR2 is FQGNSA. Unmatched junction bases numbered 1, after V lost 1 base and J lost 9 bases. The CDR3 has 13 amino acids.

V and J are TRBV20-1 and TRBJ2-1, with 9 bases that match TRBD2. The junction had 6 bases not matched to a gene; V was cut back by 0 bases and J by 0 bases. The CDR3 consists of 17 residues. Looked up from germline, CDR1 is DFQATT and CDR2 is SNEGSKA (reference sequence). The CDR3 DNA reads as TGCAGTGCTAGAGACCTAGCGGGGCTAAGCTCCTACAATGAGCAGTTCTTC. It is translated as CSARDLAGLSSYNEQFF.

This rearrangement joins TRBV2 to TRBJ1-1, with TRBD1 as a possible D gene (6 bases). CDR3 length: 14 residues. Germline assignment: CDR1 SNHLY and CDR2 FYNNEI. Trimming shortened V by 1 base and J by 5 bases, and 11 bases separated the two germline ends. This chain's CDR3 is CASSEEDRGTEAFF. In nucleotides, the CDR3 is TGTGCCAGCAGTGAAGAGGACAGAGGAACTGAAGCTTTCTTT.

The V gene is TRBV7-2, the J gene TRBJ2-3; D gene unclear. The length of the CDR3 is 13 residues. The ends were cut back, 5 bases at V and 1 base at J, with 7 bases in the middle. Per the germline V gene, CDR1 is SGHTA and CDR2 is FQGNSA. CDR3 loop: CASSLSRTDTQYF. The CDR3 nucleotides are TGTGCCAGCAGCCTTAGCCGCACAGATACGCAGTATTTT.

The V call is TRBV20-1, the J call TRBJ2-3; TRBD2 might be the D (6 bases). V lost 3 bases, J lost 5 bases, and 12 bases lay in between. Per germline, CDR1 DFQATT and CDR2 SNEGSKA (reference sequence). The CDR3 has 13 residues. The DNA of the CDR3 is TGCAGTGCTAGTCCCCTGCGGGGAGATACGCAGTATTTT. Translation: CSASPLRGDTQYF.

Here the CDR3 reads CASSSRLAADSYNEQFF. In DNA, the CDR3 is TGTGCCAGCAGCTCCAGACTAGCCGCTGACTCCTACAATGAGCAGTTCTTC. The chain employs TRBV7-3 and TRBJ2-1, with 7 bases lining up with TRBD2. The CDR3 is 17 amino acids. Germline CDR1 SGHTA, CDR2 FQGTGA. V trimming: 4 bases; J trimming: 0 bases; junction bases outside the gene matches: 9.

This chain connects TRBV19 to TRBJ1-1; no reliable D call. There are 16 residues in the CDR3. Germline CDR1 reads LNHDA; CDR2 reads SQIVND (reference sequence). Trimming removed 3 bases from V and 0 bases from J, with 14 bases in between. This CDR3 is CASSIARNGLNTEAFF. CDR3 in DNA: TGTGCCAGTAGTATCGCACGGAACGGACTGAACACTGAAGCTTTCTTT.